The TCR beta chain under discussion was sequenced for a study of regulatory T cells in long-lasting Graves disease. The study's findings and limits: Reduced TCR diversity was observed in persistent Graves' patients versus newly diagnosed patients.

This clonotype occurred a few times. The antigen is unknown. Time point in this sample: newly diagnosed GD, antithyroid drugs for less than 3 months. After RNA was extracted from PBMCs, the TCR library was made from it. According to the study, TCR beta libraries were built with iRepertoire HTBI primers and CDR3-region Arm-PCR. Per the original methods: Detected in the samples were about 58 TRBV and around 15 TRBJ segments. Via MiXCR, TCRdb re-called the multiplex PCR reads, giving one row per CDR3 protein. These V and J calls originate from TCRdb's pipeline instead of the authors' own analysis. The sample records 620,000 or so distinct CDR3 sequences, 16% being singletons. Germline CDR1 LNHDA, CDR2 SQIVND (reference sequence). Trimming shortened V by 4 bases and J by 0 bases, and 16 bases separated the two germline ends. There are 17 residues in the CDR3. The sample was also reused in another study, on T cells in Graves' hyperthyroidism and ophthalmopathy. As that report states: The HTBI primer set was used in a first-round RT-PCR of the TCR CDR3.

The gene calls are TRBV19 and TRBJ2-1; D might be TRBD2 (6 bases). The sequences come from peripheral blood mononuclear cells (PBMCs), collected at new diagnosis, from a patient treated with antithyroid drugs. The clonotype was recovered from a woman in her twenties or thirties with Graves disease. The CDR3 loop reads CASSTGGGGTSYNEQFF. CDR3 nucleotides: TGTGCCAGTAGTACGGGTGGGGGAGGTACCTCCTACAATGAGCAGTTCTTC.